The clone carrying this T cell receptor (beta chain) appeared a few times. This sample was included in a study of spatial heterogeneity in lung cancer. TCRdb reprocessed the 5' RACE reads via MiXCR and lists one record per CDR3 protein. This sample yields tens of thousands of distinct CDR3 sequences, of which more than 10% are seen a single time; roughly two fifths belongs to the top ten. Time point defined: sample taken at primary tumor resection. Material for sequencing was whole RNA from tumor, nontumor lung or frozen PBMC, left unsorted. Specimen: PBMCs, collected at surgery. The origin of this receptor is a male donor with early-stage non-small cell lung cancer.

The CDR3 bases are TGTGCCAGCAGCCTGCTCGGGACAGGGAGATACGAGCAGTACTTC. It specifies CASSLLGTGRYEQYF. The rearrangement joins TRBV14 to TRBJ2-7; 9 bases agree with TRBD1. The CDR3 is 15 amino acids. J was trimmed by 4 bases and V by 4 bases; bases with no gene match: 8. CDR1 and CDR2 (germline): SGHDN, FVKESK.